This T cell receptor (beta chain) was recorded in a study of post-analysis software for immune sequencing data. The wider study: Relapsing-remitting, secondary progressive and progressive-relapsing forms of multiple sclerosis all featured among disease courses.

Overall study results and limits: TRBV5-6, TRBV5-1 and TRBV20-1 were among four or five TRBV segments more frequent in patients than controls. Analysis by F measure revealed that same-batch samples clustered strongly together. Relative to controls, patients with multiple sclerosis showed significantly lower normalized Chao1 diversity.

This CDR3 spans 13 amino acids. The V end lost 4 bases, the J end lost 5 bases, and 12 bases lay between the germline ends. The V gene's germline CDR1 is SGDLS and CDR2 YYNGEE. The library was made from cDNA and included unique molecular identifiers. Some 500,000 cDNA molecules came from 1 to 10 million T cells. Each CDR3 protein is one row after TCRdb ran MiXCR on the PCR reads. The sample has a few hundred thousand distinct CDR3 sequences; 30% to 45% are singletons. As regards this clonotype: Its cognate antigen is unknown.

The sequence came from a girl aged 10 to 17 with multiple sclerosis. The V gene is TRBV9, the J gene TRBJ2-5; the D is unclear. Material for sequencing was blood. This CDR3 reads CASSLGATETQYF. DNA of the CDR3: TGTGCCAGCAGCCTCGGAGCGACGGAGACCCAGTACTTC.